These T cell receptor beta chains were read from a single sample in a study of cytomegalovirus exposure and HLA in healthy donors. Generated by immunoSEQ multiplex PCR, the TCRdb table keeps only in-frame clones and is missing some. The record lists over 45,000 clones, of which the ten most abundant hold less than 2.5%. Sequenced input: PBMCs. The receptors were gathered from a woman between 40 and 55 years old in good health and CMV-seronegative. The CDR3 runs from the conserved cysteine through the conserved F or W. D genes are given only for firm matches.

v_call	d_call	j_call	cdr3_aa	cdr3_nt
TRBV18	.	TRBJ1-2	CASSPSGDYGYTF	TGTGCCAGCTCACCTTCAGGCGACTATGGCTACACCTTC
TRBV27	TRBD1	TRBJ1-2	CASSLTSTDRGFGYTF	TGTGCCAGCAGTTTAACGTCGACGGACAGGGGTTTTGGCTACACCTTC
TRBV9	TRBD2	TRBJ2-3	CASSIAPTSVDTQYF	TGTGCCAGCAGCATAGCTCCGACTAGCGTGGATACGCAGTATTTT
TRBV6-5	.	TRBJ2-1	CASSYNQPGNEQFF	TGTGCCAGCAGTTACAATCAGCCGGGGAATGAGCAGTTCTTC
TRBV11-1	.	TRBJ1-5	CASSLARDSLSGQPQHF	TGTGCCAGCAGCTTAGCGAGGGACTCACTTTCGGGGCAGCCCCAGCATTTT
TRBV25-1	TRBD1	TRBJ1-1	CASSDTGQTNTEAFF	TGTGCCAGCAGTGATACGGGACAGACGAACACTGAAGCTTTCTTT
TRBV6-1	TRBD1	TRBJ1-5	CASRIRDSRYQHQHF	TGTGCCAGCAGGATCCGGGACAGCCGTTATCAGCACCAGCATTTT
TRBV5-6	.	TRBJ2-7	CASSFLGAGVEQYF	TGTGCCAGCAGCTTCTTAGGTGCGGGCGTCGAGCAGTACTTC
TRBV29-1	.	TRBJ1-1	CSGAEGMGEAFF	TGCAGCGGGGCAGAGGGTATGGGAGAAGCTTTCTTT
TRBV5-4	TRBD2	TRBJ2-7	CASSLGTSGGPYEQYF	TGTGCCAGCAGCTTGGGGACTAGCGGGGGACCCTACGAGCAGTACTTC
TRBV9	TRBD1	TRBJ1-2	CASSPSTGDYGYTF	TGTGCCAGCAGCCCGAGCACAGGGGACTATGGCTACACCTTC
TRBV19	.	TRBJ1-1	CASSRVPNTEAFF	TGTGCCAGTAGTAGAGTCCCGAACACTGAAGCTTTCTTT